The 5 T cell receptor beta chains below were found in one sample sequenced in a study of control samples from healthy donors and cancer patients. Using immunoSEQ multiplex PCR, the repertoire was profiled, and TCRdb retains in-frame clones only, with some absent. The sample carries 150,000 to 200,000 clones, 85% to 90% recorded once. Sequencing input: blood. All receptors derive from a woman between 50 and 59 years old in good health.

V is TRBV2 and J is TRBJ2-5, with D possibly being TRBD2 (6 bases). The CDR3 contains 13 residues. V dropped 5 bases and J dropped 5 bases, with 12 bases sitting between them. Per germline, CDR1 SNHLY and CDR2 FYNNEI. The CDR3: CASSRGRGETQYF. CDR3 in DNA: TGTGCCAGCAGTAGGGGACGGGGGGAGACCCAGTACTTC.

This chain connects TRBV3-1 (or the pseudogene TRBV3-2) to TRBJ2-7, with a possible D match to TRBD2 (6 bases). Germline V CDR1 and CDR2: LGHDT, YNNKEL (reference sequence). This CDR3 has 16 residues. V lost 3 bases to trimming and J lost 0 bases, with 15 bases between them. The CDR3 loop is CASSHNGRGDSYEQYF. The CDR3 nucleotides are TGTGCCAGCAGCCATAATGGGCGCGGGGACTCCTACGAGCAGTACTTC.

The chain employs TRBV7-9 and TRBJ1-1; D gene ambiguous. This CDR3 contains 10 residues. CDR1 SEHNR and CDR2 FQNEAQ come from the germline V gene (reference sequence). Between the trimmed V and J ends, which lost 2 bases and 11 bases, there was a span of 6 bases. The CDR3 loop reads CASSLYEAFF. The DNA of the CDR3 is TGTGCCAGCAGCTTATACGAGGCTTTCTTT.

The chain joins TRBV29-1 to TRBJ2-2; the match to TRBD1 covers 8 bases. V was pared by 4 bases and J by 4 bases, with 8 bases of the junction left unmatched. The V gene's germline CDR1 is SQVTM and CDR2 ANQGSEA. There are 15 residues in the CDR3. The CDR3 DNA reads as TGCAGCGTTGCCCTGCGGACAGGGTTCACCGGGGAGCTGTTTTTT. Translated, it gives CSVALRTGFTGELFF.

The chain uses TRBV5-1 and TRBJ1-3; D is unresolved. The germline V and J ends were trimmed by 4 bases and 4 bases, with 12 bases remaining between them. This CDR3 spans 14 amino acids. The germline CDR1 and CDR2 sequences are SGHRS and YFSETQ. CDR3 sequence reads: CASSRSPSGNTIYF. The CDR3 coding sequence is TGCGCCAGCAGCCGCTCCCCCTCCGGAAACACCATATATTTT.